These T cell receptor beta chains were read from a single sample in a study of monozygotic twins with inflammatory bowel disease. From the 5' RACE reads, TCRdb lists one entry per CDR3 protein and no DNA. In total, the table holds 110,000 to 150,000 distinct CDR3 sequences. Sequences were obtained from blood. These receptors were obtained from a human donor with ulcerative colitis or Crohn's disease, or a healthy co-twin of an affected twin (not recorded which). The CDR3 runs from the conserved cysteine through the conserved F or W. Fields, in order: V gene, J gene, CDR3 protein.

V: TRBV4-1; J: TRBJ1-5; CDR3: CASSQRGLNQPQHF
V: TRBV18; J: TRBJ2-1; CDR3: CASSPTGGGDNEQFF
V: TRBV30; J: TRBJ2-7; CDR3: CAWSQGMGRYEQYF
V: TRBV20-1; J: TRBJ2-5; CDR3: CSARISGSGETQYF
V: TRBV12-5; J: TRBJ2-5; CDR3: CASGFIAGGLRQETQYF
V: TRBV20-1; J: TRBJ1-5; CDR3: CSAPRGGGGNQPQHF
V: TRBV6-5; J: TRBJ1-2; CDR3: CASSRGAYGYTF
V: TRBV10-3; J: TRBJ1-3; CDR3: CAIKEGNSGNTIYF
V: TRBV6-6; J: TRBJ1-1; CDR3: CASSKTGQTTEAFF
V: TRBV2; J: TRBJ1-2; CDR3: CASSPNRGAPAGYTF
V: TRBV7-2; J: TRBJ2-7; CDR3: CASSGRLAGHYEQYF
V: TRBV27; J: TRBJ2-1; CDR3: CASRASGPTYNEQFF
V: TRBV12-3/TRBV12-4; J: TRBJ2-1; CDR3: CASSPTWDEQFF
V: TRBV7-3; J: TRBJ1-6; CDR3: CASSLTGSPPLHF
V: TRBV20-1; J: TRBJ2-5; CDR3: CSAAPPTDRVETQYF
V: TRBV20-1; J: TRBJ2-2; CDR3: CSASHYTGELFF
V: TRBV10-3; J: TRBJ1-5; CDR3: CAISGQTSNQPQHF